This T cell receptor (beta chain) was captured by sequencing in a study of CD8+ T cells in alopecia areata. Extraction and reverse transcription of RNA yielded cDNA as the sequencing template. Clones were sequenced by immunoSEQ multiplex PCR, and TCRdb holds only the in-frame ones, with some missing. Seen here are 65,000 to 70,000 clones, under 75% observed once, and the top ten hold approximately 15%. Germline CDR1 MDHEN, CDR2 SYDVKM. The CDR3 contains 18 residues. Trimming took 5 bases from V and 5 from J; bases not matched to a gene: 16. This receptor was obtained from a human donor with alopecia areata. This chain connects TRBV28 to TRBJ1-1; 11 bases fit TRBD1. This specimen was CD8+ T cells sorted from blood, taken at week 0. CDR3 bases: TGTGCCAGCAGTCCCATCTTGGGACAGGGGGTATCGGGGACTGAAGCTTTCTTT. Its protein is CASSPILGQGVSGTEAFF.